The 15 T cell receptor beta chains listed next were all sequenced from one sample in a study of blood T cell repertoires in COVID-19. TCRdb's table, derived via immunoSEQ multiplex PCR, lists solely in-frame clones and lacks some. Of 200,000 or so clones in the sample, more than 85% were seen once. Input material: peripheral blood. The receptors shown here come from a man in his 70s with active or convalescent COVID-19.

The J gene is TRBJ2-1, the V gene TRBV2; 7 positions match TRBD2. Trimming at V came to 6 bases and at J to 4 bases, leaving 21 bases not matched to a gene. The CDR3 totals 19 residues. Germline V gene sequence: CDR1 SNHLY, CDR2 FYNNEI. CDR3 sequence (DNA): TGTGCCAGCAGCGCCGTCGGGGGGTCTGGGGTTGTGGCGTACAATGAGCAGTTCTTC. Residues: CASSAVGGSGVVAYNEQFF.

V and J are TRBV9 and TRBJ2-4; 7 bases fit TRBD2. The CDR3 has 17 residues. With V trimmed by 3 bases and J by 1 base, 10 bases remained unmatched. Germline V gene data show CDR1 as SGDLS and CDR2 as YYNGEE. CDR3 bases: TGTGCCAGCAGCGAGGGTGTTACGGGAGGTGCCAAAAACATTCAGTACTTC. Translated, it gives CASSEGVTGGAKNIQYF.

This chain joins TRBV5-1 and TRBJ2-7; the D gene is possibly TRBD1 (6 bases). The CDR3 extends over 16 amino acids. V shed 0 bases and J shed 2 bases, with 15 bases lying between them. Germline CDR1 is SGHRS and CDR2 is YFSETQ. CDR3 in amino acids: CASSLALQGRPYEQYF. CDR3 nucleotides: TGCGCCAGCAGCTTGGCTCTCCAGGGGCGTCCCTACGAGCAGTACTTC.

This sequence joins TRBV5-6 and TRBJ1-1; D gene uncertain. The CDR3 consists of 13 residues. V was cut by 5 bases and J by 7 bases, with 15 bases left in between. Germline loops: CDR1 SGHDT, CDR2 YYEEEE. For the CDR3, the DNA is TGTGCCAGCAGTCCGGGGAGTGGGATTGAAGCTTTCTTT. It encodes CASSPGSGIEAFF.

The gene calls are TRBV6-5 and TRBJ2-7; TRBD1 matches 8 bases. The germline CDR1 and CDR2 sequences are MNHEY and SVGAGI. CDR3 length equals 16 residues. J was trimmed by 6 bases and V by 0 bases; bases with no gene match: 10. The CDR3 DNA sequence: TGTGCCAGCAGTTACTCGAATCCCCAGGGGGCCGGCGAGCAGTACTTC. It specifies CASSYSNPQGAGEQYF.

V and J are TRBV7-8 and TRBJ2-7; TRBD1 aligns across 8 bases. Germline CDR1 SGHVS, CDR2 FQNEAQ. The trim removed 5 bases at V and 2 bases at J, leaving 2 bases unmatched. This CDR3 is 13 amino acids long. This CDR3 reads CASSRTGPYEQYF. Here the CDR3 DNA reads TGTGCCAGCAGCCGGACAGGGCCCTACGAGCAGTACTTC. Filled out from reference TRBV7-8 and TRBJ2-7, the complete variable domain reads GAGVSQSPRYKVAKRGQDVALRCDPISGHVSLFWYQQALGQGPEFLTYFQNEAQLDKSGLPSDRFFAERPEGSVSTLKIQRTQQEDSAVYLCASSRTGPYEQYFGPGTRLTVT.

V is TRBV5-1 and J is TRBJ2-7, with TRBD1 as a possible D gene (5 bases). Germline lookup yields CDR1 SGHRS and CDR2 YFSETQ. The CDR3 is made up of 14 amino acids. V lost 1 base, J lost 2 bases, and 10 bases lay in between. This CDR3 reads CASSLLGATYEQYF. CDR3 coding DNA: TGCGCCAGCAGCTTGTTAGGGGCCACCTACGAGCAGTACTTC.

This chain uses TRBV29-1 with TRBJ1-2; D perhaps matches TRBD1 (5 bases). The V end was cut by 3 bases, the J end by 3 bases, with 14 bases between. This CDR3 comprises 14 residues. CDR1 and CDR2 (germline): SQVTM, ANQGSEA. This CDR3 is CSVESQGEDYGYTF. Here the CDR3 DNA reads TGCAGCGTTGAGTCCCAAGGGGAGGACTATGGCTACACCTTC.

The CDR3 loop is CASSQGPQATDTQYF. For the CDR3, the DNA is TGCGCCAGCAGCCAGGGGCCCCAGGCCACAGATACGCAGTATTTT. This sequence joins TRBV4-1 and TRBJ2-3, with D maybe TRBD1 (5 bases). The CDR3 is 15 residues long. V dropped 3 bases and J dropped 2 bases, with 12 bases sitting between them. Germline loops: CDR1 MGHRA, CDR2 YSYEKL.

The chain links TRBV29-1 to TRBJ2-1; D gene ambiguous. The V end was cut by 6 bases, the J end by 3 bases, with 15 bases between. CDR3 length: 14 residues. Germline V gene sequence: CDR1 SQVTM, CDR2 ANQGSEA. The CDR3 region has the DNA TGCAGCGTCGTTTCCGACAAGAGCTACAATGAGCAGTTCTTC. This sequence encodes CSVVSDKSYNEQFF.

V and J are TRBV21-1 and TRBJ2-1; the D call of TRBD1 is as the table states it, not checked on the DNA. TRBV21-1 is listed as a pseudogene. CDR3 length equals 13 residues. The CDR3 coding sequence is TGTGCCAGCAGCAAAGGGGGCGACAATGAGCAGTTCTTC. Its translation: CASSKGGDNEQFF.

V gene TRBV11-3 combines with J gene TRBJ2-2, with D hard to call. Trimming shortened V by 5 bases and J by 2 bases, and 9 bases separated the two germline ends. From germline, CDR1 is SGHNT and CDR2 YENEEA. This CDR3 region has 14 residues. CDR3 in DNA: TGTGCCAGCAGCAAAACAGCAAACACCGGGGAGCTGTTTTTT. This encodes CASSKTANTGELFF.

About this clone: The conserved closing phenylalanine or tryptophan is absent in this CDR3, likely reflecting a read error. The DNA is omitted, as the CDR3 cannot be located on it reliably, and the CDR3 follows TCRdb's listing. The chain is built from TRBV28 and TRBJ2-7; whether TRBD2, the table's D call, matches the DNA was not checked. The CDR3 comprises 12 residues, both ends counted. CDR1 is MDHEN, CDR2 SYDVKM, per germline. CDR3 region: CASSLSGRVLEL.

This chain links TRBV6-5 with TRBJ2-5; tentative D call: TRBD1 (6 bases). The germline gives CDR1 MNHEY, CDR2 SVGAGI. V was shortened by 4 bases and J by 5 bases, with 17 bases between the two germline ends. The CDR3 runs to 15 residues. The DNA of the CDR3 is TGTGCCAGCAGTTCACTCTTTCAGGGGTATGAGACCCAGTACTTC. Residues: CASSSLFQGYETQYF.

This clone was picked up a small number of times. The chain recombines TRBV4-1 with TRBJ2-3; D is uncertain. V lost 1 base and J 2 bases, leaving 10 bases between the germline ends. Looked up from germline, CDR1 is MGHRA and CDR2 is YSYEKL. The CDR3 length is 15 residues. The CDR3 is CASSQGVTPTDTQYF. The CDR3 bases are TGCGCCAGCAGCCAAGGTGTAACACCCACAGATACGCAGTATTTT.